These 8 T cell receptor beta chains originate from one sample sequenced in a study of PD-1 blockade in classical Hodgkin lymphoma. Libraries were prepared by immunoSEQ multiplex PCR; TCRdb keeps only in-frame clonotypes and omits some of them. This table holds roughly 30,000 clones, roughly 80% found once. Time point indicated: cycle 4 day 1 (C4D1), after more than 5 weeks of nivolumab. Brentuximab vedotin exposure varied, and every patient relapsed after autologous stem cell transplantation. Purification of CD4+ T cells from thawed PBMCs was achieved by magnetic negative selection. The sample consisted of CD4+ T cells from blood, taken before the fourth cycle of nivolumab. The origin of the receptors is a human donor with classical Hodgkin lymphoma.

The chain recombines TRBV19 with TRBJ1-6, with 10 bases fitting TRBD1. With 2 bases clipped from V and 7 bases from J, the junction kept 8 bases outside the gene matches. Germline CDR1 LNHDA, CDR2 SQIVND (reference sequence). This CDR3 has 17 amino acids. Here the CDR3 reads CASSIMGTGVGNSPLHF. The CDR3 DNA follows: TGTGCCAGTAGTATAATGGGGACAGGGGTCGGGAATTCACCCCTCCACTTT.

The V gene is TRBV6-5, the J gene TRBJ1-1, with a weak D call TRBD1 (5 bases). There are 13 residues in the CDR3. Germline V gives CDR1 MNHEY, CDR2 SVGAGI. Trimming took off 8 bases at V and 5 bases at J, with 15 bases between the two ends. This CDR3 reads CASERGEGTEAFF. CDR3 DNA sequence: TGTGCCAGCGAACGGGGGGAGGGGACTGAAGCTTTCTTT.

Only one count was recorded for this clone. The genes are TRBV5-8 and TRBJ2-5; D gene unclear. The J call may be mistaken, given a closer DNA end match to TRBJ2-7. The CDR3 length is 14 residues. CDR1 SGHTS and CDR2 YDEGEE come from the germline V gene. The chain's CDR3 is CASSFRYSSYEQYF. The CDR3 DNA sequence: TGTGCCAGCAGCTTTAGATATAGCTCCTACGAGCAGTACTTC.

The chain couples TRBV2 to TRBJ2-2; 12 nucleotides match TRBD2. The CDR3 has 16 residues. The germline V gene has CDR1 SNHLY and CDR2 FYNNEI. After removal of 3 bases from V and 1 base from J, the junction contained 0 bases not matched to a gene. CDR3 in DNA: TGTGCCAGCAGTGAGACTAGCGGGGGGAACACCGGGGAGCTGTTTTTT. It encodes CASSETSGGNTGELFF.

This chain joins TRBV7-2 and TRBJ1-2; tentatively, D is TRBD1 (5 bases). This CDR3 is 13 amino acids long. V shed 5 bases and J shed 7 bases, with 14 bases lying between them. CDR1 SGHTA and CDR2 FQGNSA come from the germline V gene. CDR3: CASSESQGPGYTF. As DNA, the CDR3 is TGTGCCAGCAGCGAGAGTCAGGGACCTGGCTACACCTTC.

The chain joins TRBV11-2 to TRBJ2-3, with 8 bases lining up with TRBD2. The CDR3 spans 18 residues. CDR1 is SGHAT and CDR2 is FQNNGV in the germline V gene. V was pared by 0 bases and J by 2 bases, with 10 bases of the junction left unmatched. The DNA of the CDR3 is TGTGCCAGCAGCTTAGATAGAGTGGCGGGAGGCACCACAGATACGCAGTATTTT. Amino acids: CASSLDRVAGGTTDTQYF.

The chain has TRBV6-6 and TRBJ1-2, with no clear D. V dropped 6 bases and J dropped 4 bases, with 15 bases sitting between them. The germline gives CDR1 MNHNY, CDR2 SVGAGI (reference sequence). The CDR3 covers 14 residues. CDR3 amino acids: CASSMLDTPYGYTF. DNA of the CDR3: TGTGCCAGCAGCATGCTTGACACCCCCTATGGCTACACCTTC.

The J gene is TRBJ2-7, the V gene TRBV6-1; D possibly corresponds to TRBD2 (6 bases). The ends were cut back, 4 bases at V and 3 bases at J, with 13 bases in the middle. Germline lookup yields CDR1 MNHNS and CDR2 SASEGT. The CDR3 spans 14 residues. The CDR3 region has the DNA TGTGCCAGCAGTGTGGCGGGGACCCTCTACGAGCAGTACTTC. It codes for CASSVAGTLYEQYF.